Listed below are T cell receptor beta chains from one sample, sequenced in a study of regulatory T cells in long-lasting Graves disease. TCRdb called the multiplex PCR reads again in MiXCR, with one record for every CDR3 protein. This sample has around 300,000 distinct CDR3 sequences, with around 20% found just once. The sample here was peripheral blood mononuclear cells (PBMCs), taken when the disease was refractory, from a patient treated with antithyroid drugs. The receptors derive from a female donor with Graves disease. The CDR3 runs from the conserved cysteine through the conserved F or W. A D gene is named only where the DNA matches it firmly. Rows may omit the clone size; those that give it use once, few, many or a size class.

cdr3_length | j_call | v_call | d_call | clone_size | cdr3_nt | cdr3_aa
13 | TRBJ1-2 | TRBV5-1 | . | many | TGCGCCAGCAGCTTGGTGGCAGATGATGGCTACACCTTC | CASSLVADDGYTF
14 | TRBJ2-7 | TRBV27 | . | few | TGTGCCAGCAGTTCCTTACTGGAGCCCTACGAGCAGTACTTC | CASSSLLEPYEQYF
18 | TRBJ2-3 | TRBV29-1 | TRBD2 | once | TGCAGCGTTGAAGGCAGCCTCACTAGCGGGAGGGTGGCAGATACGCAGTATTTT | CSVEGSLTSGRVADTQYF
13 | TRBJ1-1 | TRBV20-1 | . | many | TGCAGTGCTAGAGACTACAGGGAATTGGTAGCTTTCTTT | CSARDYRELVAFF
19 | TRBJ2-7 | TRBV6-6 | TRBD2 | many | TGTGCCAGCAGTTACTCACCTGGACTAGCGGGAAGGAGGTCCTACGAGCAGTACTTC | CASSYSPGLAGRRSYEQYF
15 | TRBJ1-1 | TRBV4-3 | . | . | TGCGCCAGCAGCCAAGACGCGGGGGGTTCCACTGAAGCTTTCTTT | CASSQDAGGSTEAFF
17 | TRBJ1-4 | TRBV7-2 | TRBD1 | . | TGTGCCAGCAGCCAAAGATGGCATGGACAGGCGGGGGAAAAACTGTTTTTT | CASSQRWHGQAGEKLFF
11 | TRBJ1-2 | TRBV6-1 | TRBD1 | many | TGTGCCAGCAGTACAGGGGATGGCTACACCTTC | CASSTGDGYTF
14 | TRBJ2-4 | TRBV30 | . | many | TGTGCCTGGAGTGACCTCGGGGCCAAAAACATTCAGTACTTC | CAWSDLGAKNIQYF
12 | TRBJ2-2 | TRBV6-2/TRBV6-3 | . | few | TGTGCCAGCAGTTACACGGTTTCGGAGCTGTTTTTT | CASSYTVSELFF
14 | TRBJ1-1 | TRBV5-1 | . | few | TGCGCCAGCAGCTTGGGCCTATCGGACACTGAAGCTTTCTTT | CASSLGLSDTEAFF
15 | TRBJ1-6 | TRBV27 | . | many | TGTGCCAGCAGTTTAAGAAGGCAGGGGAATTCACCCCTCCACTTT | CASSLRRQGNSPLHF
14 | TRBJ1-4 | TRBV20-1 | . | . | TGCAGTGCCCCGGCAGTCACAGGGAATGAAAAACTGTTTTTT | CSAPAVTGNEKLFF
13 | TRBJ2-7 | TRBV20-1 | . | few | TGCAGTGCTTGGGACCTACTAAAGGGGGAGCAGTACTTC | CSAWDLLKGEQYF
16 | TRBJ2-7 | TRBV5-1 | TRBD1 | few | TGCGCCAGCAGCTTGGTAAATTCCGGGGACAGGGCCGAGCAGTACTTC | CASSLVNSGDRAEQYF
17 | TRBJ1-1 | TRBV28 | . | few | TGTGCCAGCAGTTCCTATCCCCAGGGCACGGTTAGCACTGAAGCTTTCTTT | CASSSYPQGTVSTEAFF
15 | TRBJ2-1 | TRBV4-2 | TRBD1 | many | TGTGCCAGCAGCCAAGGTAGGGACAGGGATCGAGAGCAGTTCTTC | CASSQGRDRDREQFF
12 | TRBJ1-3 | TRBV19 | TRBD1 | few | TGTGCCACCCGGACAGGTGGAAACACCATATATTTT | CATRTGGNTIYF
16 | TRBJ2-5 | TRBV15 | . | . | TGTGCCACCAGCTCCGTTGGGGGCGCGGGACAAGAGACCCAGTACTTC | CATSSVGGAGQETQYF
13 | TRBJ2-7 | TRBV7-2 | . | . | TGTGCCAGCAGTCACGTAGGGGGCTACGAGCAGTACTTC | CASSHVGGYEQYF
12 | TRBJ2-7 | TRBV29-1 | . | . | TGCAGCGTTGAGTCGGAAGGCTGGGAGCAGTACTTC | CSVESEGWEQYF
13 | TRBJ2-7 | TRBV7-9 | TRBD2 | . | TGTGCCAGCAGCCCGTCGAGCGGGAGCGAGCAGTACTTC | CASSPSSGSEQYF
14 | TRBJ1-5 | TRBV12-3/TRBV12-4 | . | many | TGTGCCAGCACCCACACTAGGGAGAATCAGCCCCAGCATTTT | CASTHTRENQPQHF
13 | TRBJ2-1 | TRBV5-1 | . | . | TGTGCCAGCAGCTTGGACCAGTACAATGAGCAGTTCTTC | CASSLDQYNEQFF
14 | TRBJ2-7 | TRBV5-1 | . | few | TGCGCCAGCAGCTGGGGTGTCGGAACCTACGAGCAGTACTTC | CASSWGVGTYEQYF
14 | TRBJ2-7 | TRBV5-1 | . | many | TGCGCCAGCAGCTTGGTAGTCGGGTCCTACGAGCAGTACTTC | CASSLVVGSYEQYF
14 | TRBJ2-7 | TRBV28 | . | many | TGTGCCAGCAGTTCCCGGGGAGGTCCCCAGGAGCAGTACTTC | CASSSRGGPQEQYF
13 | TRBJ2-7 | TRBV6-1 | TRBD1 | . | TGTGCCAGCGGGACGGGACAGTCCTACGAGCAGTACTTC | CASGTGQSYEQYF
11 | TRBJ2-5 | TRBV20-1 | . | many | TGCGGGGGGCATTCCCAAGAGACCCAGTACTTC | CGGHSQETQYF
14 | TRBJ2-7 | TRBV5-1 | TRBD2 | many | TGTGCCAGCAGCTTGGCCGGGAGGAGGTACGAGCAGTACTTC | CASSLAGRRYEQYF
14 | TRBJ2-5 | TRBV10-3 | TRBD1 | few | TGTGCCATCGGCAAGACAGGGTACCAAGAGACCCAGTACTTC | CAIGKTGYQETQYF
15 | TRBJ2-3 | TRBV20-1 | TRBD2 | . | TGCAGTGCTAGTGAAGGGACTAGCGGCACAGATACGCAGTATTTT | CSASEGTSGTDTQYF
13 | TRBJ1-1 | TRBV5-1 | TRBD1 | . | TGCGCCAGCAGCTTGGGCGGGACAGGGGAAGCTTTCTTT | CASSLGGTGEAFF
16 | TRBJ1-4 | TRBV2 | . | many | TGTGCCAGCAGTGAAGCGCGGTTTCCCACTAATGAAAAACTGTTTTTT | CASSEARFPTNEKLFF
15 | TRBJ1-1 | TRBV3-1 | . | once | TGTGCCAGCAGCCAACAAGTCACACCATACGAAGAGGCTTTCTTT | CASSQQVTPYEEAFF
10 | TRBJ1-1 | TRBV20-1 | . | many | TGCAGTCAACACGGAGAGGAAGCTTTCTTT | CSQHGEEAFF
12 | TRBJ1-1 | TRBV7-2 | . | . | TGTGCCAGCAGCCCGAGAGGGGAGCGGGCTTTCTTT | CASSPRGERAFF
14 | TRBJ2-5 | TRBV7-9 | . | . | TGTGCCAGCAGCTACCAGGGGAGGGCAGAGACCCAGTACTTC | CASSYQGRAETQYF
13 | TRBJ2-7 | TRBV28 | TRBD2 | many | TGTGCCAGCATATCCGGGACTACCGACGAGCAGTACTTC | CASISGTTDEQYF
17 | TRBJ2-6 | TRBV15 | . | many | TGTGCCACCAGCAGAGATCGACCCAACTCTGGGGCCAACGTCCTGACTTTC | CATSRDRPNSGANVLTF
15 | TRBJ2-5 | TRBV6-1 | TRBD2 | . | TGTGCCAGCAGGCCGAGCGGGGGAAGGGGAGAGACCCAGTACTTC | CASRPSGGRGETQYF
13 | TRBJ2-1 | TRBV11-2 | . | many | TGTGCCAGCAGCTTAAGAGGGAGGGGACAGCCCTCCTTC | CASSLRGRGQPSF
13 | TRBJ2-5 | TRBV28 | TRBD2 | few | TGTGCCAGCAGCCCAGCGGGAGAAGAGACCCAGTACTTC | CASSPAGEETQYF
14 | TRBJ2-7 | TRBV6-2/TRBV6-3 | . | many | TGTGCCAGCAGATACACCGGGACATCCTACGAGCAGTACTTC | CASRYTGTSYEQYF
16 | TRBJ2-5 | TRBV11-2 | . | many | TGTGCCAGCAGCTCCATACAGGGAGGGGGCCAAGAGACCCAGTACTTC | CASSSIQGGGQETQYF
16 | TRBJ2-2 | TRBV7-2 | . | few | TGTGCCAGCAGCTTAGGGGCGGAGAGGTACACCGGGGAGCTGTTTTTT | CASSLGAERYTGELFF